The 10 T cell receptor beta chains reported below all come from one sample, sequenced in a study of response to subunit inactivated influenza vaccine. TCRdb fed the RT-PCR reads into MiXCR, producing one record per CDR3 protein. This sample has 630,000 or so distinct CDR3 sequences, with 15% to 17% found just once. The input for sequencing was PBMCs from blood, taken about 13 days after vaccination. The receptors were sampled from a man aged 45 to 65 who received an inactivated influenza vaccine.

Regarding this clonotype: Compared with germline, one end of the junction differs, possibly owing to a read error. The rearrangement joins TRBV7-7 to TRBJ2-5; 8 bases agree with TRBD2. There are 16 residues in the CDR3. Germline V gene sequence: CDR1 SSHAT, CDR2 FNYEAQ (reference sequence). This CDR3 reads CASSPFGGGTQETQYF. CDR3 DNA: TGTGCTAGCAGCCCCTTCGGCGGGGGGACCCAAGAGACCCAGTACTTC.

There are a few counts of this clonotype. The chain joins TRBV7-2 to TRBJ2-6; 7 bases align to TRBD2. CDR3 size: 17 residues. Germline trimming cut 5 bases from V and 1 base from J; bases unmatched to any gene: 8. From germline, CDR1 is SGHTA and CDR2 FQGNSA. This chain's CDR3 is CASSRLAAISGANVLTF. The DNA for the CDR3 is TGTGCCAGCAGCCGGCTAGCGGCCATTTCTGGGGCCAACGTCCTGACTTTC.

This clonotype was found many times. The V and J genes are TRBV7-9 and TRBJ2-5, with D possibly matching TRBD1 (6 bases). The germline V and J ends were trimmed by 4 bases and 5 bases, with 17 bases remaining between them. Germline assignment: CDR1 SEHNR and CDR2 FQNEAQ (reference sequence). This CDR3 is 15 amino acids long. The CDR3 DNA follows: TGTGCCAGCAGCTCAAGACAGGCCCCCTTGGAGACCCAGTACTTC. It specifies CASSSRQAPLETQYF. Looking up the rest from reference TRBV7-9 and TRBJ2-5 gives the full variable domain: DTGVSQNPRHKITKRGQNVTFRCDPISEHNRLYWYRQTLGQGPEFLTYFQNEAQLEKSRLLSDRFSAERPKGSFSTLEIQRTEQGDSAMYLCASSSRQAPLETQYFGPGTRLLVL.

This clonotype was found many times. The junction departs from germline at one end; a sequencing error may be responsible. V is TRBV2 and J is TRBJ1-2; 7 bases are a match to TRBD1. Germline lookup yields CDR1 SNHLY and CDR2 FYNNEI. The CDR3 sequence is 14 residues long. CDR3 amino acids: CARSGQELNYGYTF. The DNA of the CDR3 is TGTGCCAGGAGTGGACAGGAACTTAACTATGGCTACACCTTC. Full variable domain (outside the CDR3, taken from reference TRBV2 and TRBJ1-2): EPEVTQTPSHQVTQMGQEVILRCVPISNHLYFYWYRQILGQKVEFLVSFYNNEISEKSEIFDDQFSVERPDGSNFTLKIRSTKLEDSAMYFCARSGQELNYGYTFGSGTRLTVV.

Comment on this clonotype: The junction departs from germline at one end; a sequencing error may be responsible. The genes are TRBV10-3 and TRBJ1-4; D unclear. The CDR3 runs 13 residues. Per germline, CDR1 ENHRY and CDR2 SYGVKD. CDR3 sequence (DNA): TGTGCCATCAGTGACTCGGGAATTGAAAAACTGTGTTTT. Translated, it gives CAISDSGIEKLCF.

There are a few counts of this clonotype. The J gene is TRBJ2-1, the V gene TRBV7-9, with TRBD2 matching over 9 bases. The CDR3 totals 15 residues. Germline loops: CDR1 SEHNR, CDR2 FQNEAQ (reference sequence). J lost 5 bases, V lost 4 bases, and 6 bases had no gene match. The CDR3 bases are TGTGCCAGCAGCTCCCGACTAGCGGTAGACAATGAGCAGTTCTTC. Translation: CASSSRLAVDNEQFF.

This clonotype was observed a handful of times. This chain links TRBV20-1 with TRBJ2-5; 8 bases fit TRBD2. With V trimmed by 5 bases and J by 9 bases, 14 bases remained unmatched. Germline V CDR1 and CDR2: DFQATT, SNEGSKA (reference sequence). The CDR3 extends over 14 amino acids. CDR3 in DNA: TGCAGTGCTCAACAAGCGGGGGCCCCCTGGGCCCAGTACTTC. Its translation is CSAQQAGAPWAQYF.

This chain uses TRBV13 with TRBJ2-1, with 7 bases that match TRBD2. V was clipped by 5 bases and J by 0 bases; unmatched bases: 7. CDR3 length: 16 residues. CDR1 PRHDT and CDR2 FYEKMQ come from the germline V gene (reference sequence). DNA of the CDR3: TGTGCCAGCAGCGCCTTAGCGGGCTCCTCCTACAATGAGCAGTTCTTC. It translates to CASSALAGSSYNEQFF.

This clonotype was picked up a small number of times. The gene calls are TRBV7-2 and TRBJ1-1; 8 bases map to TRBD1. The germline V gene encodes CDR1 SGHTA and CDR2 FQGNSA. V gave up 5 bases and J gave up 4 bases; unmatched junction bases: 9. The CDR3 length is 15 residues. CDR3 residues: CASSVGQGYGTEAFF. The CDR3 DNA reads as TGTGCCAGCAGCGTTGGACAGGGTTATGGCACTGAAGCTTTCTTT.

This clonotype showed up just once. The genes are TRBV14 and TRBJ2-5, with D uncertain. The CDR3 totals 15 residues. Between the trimmed V and J ends, which lost 4 bases and 5 bases, there was a span of 17 bases. In germline, CDR1 is SGHDN, CDR2 FVKESK. The CDR3 DNA sequence: TGTGCCAGCAGCCTAACTTGGGGTGCTGAGGAGACCCAGTACTTC. It is translated as CASSLTWGAEETQYF.